The present TCR beta chain was sequenced within a study of regulatory T cells in long-lasting Graves disease. The time point denotes: persistent/refractory GD, antithyroid drugs over 5 years with positive TRAb. Following extraction of RNA from PBMCs, that RNA was used to make the TCR library. CDR1 is SGHAT and CDR2 is FQNNGV in the germline V gene. Trimming stripped 2 bases from V and 1 base from J, with 19 bases between. This CDR3 has 18 residues. CDR3 regions were amplified by Arm-PCR using iRepertoire HTBI primers to build TCR beta libraries. TCRdb redid the calling of the multiplex PCR reads with MiXCR, one entry per CDR3 protein. The sample yields 650,000 to 700,000 distinct CDR3 sequences, around 32% seen once.

The chain links TRBV11-2 to TRBJ2-3; tentatively, D is TRBD2 (6 bases). The receptor's source is a female donor with Graves disease. The sequenced sample was peripheral blood mononuclear cells (PBMCs), obtained when the disease was refractory, from a patient treated with antithyroid drugs. CDR3 in amino acids: CASSLRGLVGSGTDTQYF. The CDR3 nucleotides are TGTGCCAGCAGCTTAAGAGGGCTTGTCGGGAGTGGCACAGATACGCAGTATTTT.